This T cell receptor beta chain was found in a study of blood T cell repertoires in COVID-19. Assay used: immunoSEQ multiplex PCR; TCRdb lists only in-frame clones, some missing. Of 150,000 or so clones listed, roughly 80% are singletons. In Cohort 3, a recovered donor had either two negative PCRs, clearance, or symptom resolution. Germline V gene lookup returns CDR1 MNHEY and CDR2 SMNVEV (reference sequence). Trimming at V came to 6 bases and at J to 4 bases, leaving 0 bases not matched to a gene. CDR3 length: 13 residues. V usage is TRBV27 and J usage is TRBJ1-4; 9 nucleotides agree with TRBD1. Material: PBMCs or T cells enriched from blood (not recorded which). The clonotype comes from a man aged 50 to 60 who had recovered from COVID-19. This CDR3 reads CASRTGGNEKLFF. The CDR3 region has the DNA TGTGCCAGCAGGACAGGGGGTAATGAAAAACTGTTTTTT.